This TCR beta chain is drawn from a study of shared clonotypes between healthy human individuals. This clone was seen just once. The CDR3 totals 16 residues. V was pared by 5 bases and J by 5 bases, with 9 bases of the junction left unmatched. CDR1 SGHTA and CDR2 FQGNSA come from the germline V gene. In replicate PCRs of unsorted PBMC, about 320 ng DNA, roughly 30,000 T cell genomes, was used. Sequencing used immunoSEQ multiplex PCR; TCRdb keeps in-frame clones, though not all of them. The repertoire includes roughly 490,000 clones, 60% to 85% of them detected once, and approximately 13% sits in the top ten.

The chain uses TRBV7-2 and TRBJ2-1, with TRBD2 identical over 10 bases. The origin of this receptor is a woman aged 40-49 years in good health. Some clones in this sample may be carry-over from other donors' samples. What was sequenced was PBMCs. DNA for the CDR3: TGTGCCAGCAGCACCCAAAGCGGGAGGGTCGACAATGAGCAGTTCTTC. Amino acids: CASSTQSGRVDNEQFF. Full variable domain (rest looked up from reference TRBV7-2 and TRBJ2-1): GAGVSQSPSNKVTEKGKDVELRCDPISGHTALYWYRQSLGQGLEFLIYFQGNSAPDKSGLPSDRFSAERTGGSVSTLTIQRTQQEDSAVYLCASSTQSGRVDNEQFFGPGTRLTVL.